This T cell receptor beta chain appears in the sequencing data of a study of cytomegalovirus exposure and HLA in healthy donors. Study overall: As an earlier analysis found, roughly 170 million T cells yielded about 120 million unique TCR beta sequences. Around four fifths of approximately 400 genotyped donors fell in the Caucasian-associated ancestry cluster.

Germline CDR1 is SGHRS and CDR2 is YFSETQ. There are 13 residues in the CDR3. V was cut by 0 bases and J by 5 bases, with 6 bases left in between. Use of 60 Vbeta and 13 Jbeta primers characterized the PCR. The repertoire was sequenced with immunoSEQ multiplex PCR; TCRdb's copy has only in-frame clones and lacks some. Of 200,000 to 250,000 clones in the sample, 75% are singletons; the top ten hold 1.8%. Sequenced input: PBMCs. This TCR was recovered from a woman aged 25 to 39 in good health and CMV-seronegative. The chain carries TRBV5-1 and TRBJ2-1; D unresolved. The CDR3 loop reads CASSLGPNNEQFF. CDR3 DNA sequence: TGCGCCAGCAGCTTGGGCCCTAACAATGAGCAGTTCTTC.